A selection of T cell receptor beta chains follows, all from one sample in a study of blood T cell repertoires in COVID-19. Repertoires were generated with immunoSEQ multiplex PCR, while TCRdb's copy carries only in-frame clones and drops some. The data hold approximately 74,000 clones, with roughly three quarters observed a single time. Sequencing was done on a sample of peripheral blood. The receptors shown here come from a man in his 60s with acute or convalescent COVID-19. The CDR3 runs from the conserved cysteine through the conserved F or W. A D gene is named only where the DNA matches it firmly. Not every row has a clone size; where given, it reads once, few, many or a size class.

J	size	D	V	CDR3	DNA
TRBJ1-2	.	.	TRBV29-1	CSVLGRGYGYTF	TGCAGCGTATTAGGACGGGGCTATGGCTACACCTTC
TRBJ1-1	once	TRBD1	TRBV24-1	CATSDPNRGWAFF	TGTGCCACCAGTGATCCAAACAGGGGATGGGCTTTCTTT
TRBJ1-5	once	.	TRBV4-3	CASSQEVSGLTGNQPQHF	TGCGCCAGCAGCCAAGAAGTCTCCGGATTAACAGGGAATCAGCCCCAGCATTTT
TRBJ2-7	.	.	TRBV6-1	CASMTSGYEQYF	TGTGCCAGCATGACCTCAGGGTACGAGCAGTACTTC
TRBJ2-1	once	.	TRBV7-7	CASSTGHSSYNEQFF	TGTGCTAGCAGCACGGGACACTCGAGCTACAATGAGCAGTTCTTC
TRBJ2-2	.	.	TRBV6-5	CASSLGQGRTGELFF	TGTGCCAGCAGCTTAGGGCAGGGGCGCACCGGGGAGCTGTTTTTT
TRBJ1-1	.	TRBD1	TRBV18	CASSGTGVVNTEAFF	TGTGCCAGCTCAGGGACAGGGGTAGTGAACACTGAAGCTTTCTTT
TRBJ2-5	.	TRBD2	TRBV5-8	CASSPRGRGQETQYF	TGTGCCAGCAGCCCGCGGGGGAGGGGCCAAGAGACCCAGTACTTC
TRBJ2-2	.	.	TRBV24-1	CATSELHTSPGELFF	TGTGCCACCAGTGAACTCCATACTAGCCCCGGGGAGCTGTTTTTT
TRBJ2-3	.	.	TRBV5-1	CASSSPTDTQYF	TGCGCCAGCAGCTCTCCCACAGATACGCAGTATTTT
TRBJ2-7	.	.	TRBV10-3	CAISEPDKSYEQYF	TGTGCCATCAGTGAGCCGGACAAATCCTACGAGCAGTACTTC
TRBJ1-5	.	.	TRBV7-9	CASSLDSQPQHF	TGTGCCAGCAGCTTGGACAGTCAGCCCCAGCATTTT